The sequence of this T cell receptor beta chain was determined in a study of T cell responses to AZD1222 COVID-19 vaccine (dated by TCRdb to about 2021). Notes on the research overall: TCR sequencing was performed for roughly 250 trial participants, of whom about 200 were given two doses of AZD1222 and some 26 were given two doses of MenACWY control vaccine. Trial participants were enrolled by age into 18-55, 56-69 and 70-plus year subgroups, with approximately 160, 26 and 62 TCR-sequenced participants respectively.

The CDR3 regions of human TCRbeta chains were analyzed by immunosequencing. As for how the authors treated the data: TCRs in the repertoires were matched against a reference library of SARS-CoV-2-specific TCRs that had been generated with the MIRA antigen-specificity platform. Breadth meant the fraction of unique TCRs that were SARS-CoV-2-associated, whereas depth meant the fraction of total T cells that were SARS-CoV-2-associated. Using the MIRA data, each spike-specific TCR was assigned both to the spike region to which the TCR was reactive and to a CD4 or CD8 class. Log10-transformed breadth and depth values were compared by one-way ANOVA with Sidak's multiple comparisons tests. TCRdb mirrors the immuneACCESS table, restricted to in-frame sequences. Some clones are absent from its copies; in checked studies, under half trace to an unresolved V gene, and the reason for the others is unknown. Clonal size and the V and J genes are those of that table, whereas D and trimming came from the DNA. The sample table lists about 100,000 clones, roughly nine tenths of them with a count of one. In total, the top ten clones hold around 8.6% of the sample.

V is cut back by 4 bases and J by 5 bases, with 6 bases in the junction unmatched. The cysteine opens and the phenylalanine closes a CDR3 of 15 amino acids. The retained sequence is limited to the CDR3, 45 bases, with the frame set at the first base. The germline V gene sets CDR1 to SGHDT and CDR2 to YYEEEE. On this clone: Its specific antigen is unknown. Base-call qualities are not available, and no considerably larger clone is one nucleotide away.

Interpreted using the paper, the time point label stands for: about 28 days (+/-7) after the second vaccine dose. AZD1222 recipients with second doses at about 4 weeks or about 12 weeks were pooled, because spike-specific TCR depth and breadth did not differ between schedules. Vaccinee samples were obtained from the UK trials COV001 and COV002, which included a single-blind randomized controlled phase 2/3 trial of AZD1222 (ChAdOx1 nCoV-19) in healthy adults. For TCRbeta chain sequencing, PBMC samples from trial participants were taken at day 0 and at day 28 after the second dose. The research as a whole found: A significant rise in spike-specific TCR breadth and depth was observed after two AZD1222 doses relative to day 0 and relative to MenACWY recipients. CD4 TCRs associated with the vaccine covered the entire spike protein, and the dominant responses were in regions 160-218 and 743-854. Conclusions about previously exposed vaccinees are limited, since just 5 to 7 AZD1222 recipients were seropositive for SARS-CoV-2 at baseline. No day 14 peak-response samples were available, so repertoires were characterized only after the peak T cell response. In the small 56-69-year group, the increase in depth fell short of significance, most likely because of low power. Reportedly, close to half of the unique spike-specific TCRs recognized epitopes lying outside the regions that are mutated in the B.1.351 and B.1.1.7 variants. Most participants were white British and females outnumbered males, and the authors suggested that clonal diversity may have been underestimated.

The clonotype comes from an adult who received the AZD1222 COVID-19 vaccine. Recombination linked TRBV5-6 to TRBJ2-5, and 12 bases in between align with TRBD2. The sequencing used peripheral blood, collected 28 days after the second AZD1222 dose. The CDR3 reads CASSLRLAGAETQYF. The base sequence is TGTGCCAGCAGCCTGCGACTAGCGGGAGCTGAGACCCAGTACTTC.